The T cell receptor (beta chain) described here comes from a study of control samples from healthy donors and cancer patients. Here immunoSEQ multiplex PCR was the method, and the copy in TCRdb shows in-frame clones only, minus some. This table holds 25,000 to 30,000 clones, more than 75% found once. The sample was PBMCs. This TCR came from a woman between 35 and 50 years old with lung cancer.

CDR3 in amino acids: CASSATSGGGETQYF. The CDR3 nucleotides read TGTGCCAGTAGTGCGACTAGCGGGGGCGGGGAGACCCAGTACTTC. V gene TRBV19 combines with J gene TRBJ2-5; 12 nucleotides line up with TRBD2. This CDR3 spans 15 amino acids. The germline V gene has CDR1 LNHDA and CDR2 SQIVND (reference sequence). V trimming: 5 bases; J trimming: 5 bases; junction bases outside the gene matches: 6.